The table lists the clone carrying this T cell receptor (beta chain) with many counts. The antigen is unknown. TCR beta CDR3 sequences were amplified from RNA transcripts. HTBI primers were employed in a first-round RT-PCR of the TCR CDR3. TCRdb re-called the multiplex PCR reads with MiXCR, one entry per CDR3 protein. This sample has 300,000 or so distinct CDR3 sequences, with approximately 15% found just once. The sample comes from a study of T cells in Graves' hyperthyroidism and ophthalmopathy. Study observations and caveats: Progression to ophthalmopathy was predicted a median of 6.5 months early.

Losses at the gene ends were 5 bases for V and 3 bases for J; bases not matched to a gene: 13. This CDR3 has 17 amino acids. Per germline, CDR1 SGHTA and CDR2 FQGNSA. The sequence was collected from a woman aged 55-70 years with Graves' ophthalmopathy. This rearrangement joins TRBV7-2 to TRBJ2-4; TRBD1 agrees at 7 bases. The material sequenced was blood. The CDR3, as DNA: TGTGCCAGCAGCGCCTACAGGGGCAGAGACGGCAAAAACATTCAGTACTTC. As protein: CASSAYRGRDGKNIQYF.